This TCR beta chain was sequenced in a study of technical replicates of blood from several donors. Assay: immunoSEQ multiplex PCR; the TCRdb copy retains only in-frame clones and omits some. The profile shows about 59,000 clones, around 87% of them singletons. J lost 6 bases, V lost 4 bases, and 13 bases had no gene match. Germline CDR1 is MNHNS and CDR2 is SASEGT. The CDR3 runs 16 residues. Source material: PBMCs. This clonotype was sampled from a human donor in good health. Some clones in this sample may be carry-over from other donors' samples. The V and J genes are TRBV6-1 and TRBJ2-7, with 9 bases fitting TRBD2. CDR3 nucleotides: TGTGCCAGCAGTGGGGCTAGCGGGACCGAGCATGGCGAGCAGTACTTC. This translates into CASSGASGTEHGEQYF.